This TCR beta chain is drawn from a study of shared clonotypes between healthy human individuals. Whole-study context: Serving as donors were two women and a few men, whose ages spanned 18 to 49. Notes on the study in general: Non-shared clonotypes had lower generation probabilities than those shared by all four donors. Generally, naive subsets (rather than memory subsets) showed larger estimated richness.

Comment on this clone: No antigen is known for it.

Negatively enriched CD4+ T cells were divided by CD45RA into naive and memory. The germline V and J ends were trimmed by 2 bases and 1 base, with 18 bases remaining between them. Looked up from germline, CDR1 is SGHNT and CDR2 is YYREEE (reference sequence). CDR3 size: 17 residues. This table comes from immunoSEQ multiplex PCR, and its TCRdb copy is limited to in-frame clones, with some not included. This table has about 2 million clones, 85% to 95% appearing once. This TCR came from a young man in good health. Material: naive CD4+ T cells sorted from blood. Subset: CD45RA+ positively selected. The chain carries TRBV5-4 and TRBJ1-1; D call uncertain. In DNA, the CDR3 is TGTGCCAGCAGCTTCCTTGCAAGGACCGCGCAGAACACTGAAGCTTTCTTT. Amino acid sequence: CASSFLARTAQNTEAFF.